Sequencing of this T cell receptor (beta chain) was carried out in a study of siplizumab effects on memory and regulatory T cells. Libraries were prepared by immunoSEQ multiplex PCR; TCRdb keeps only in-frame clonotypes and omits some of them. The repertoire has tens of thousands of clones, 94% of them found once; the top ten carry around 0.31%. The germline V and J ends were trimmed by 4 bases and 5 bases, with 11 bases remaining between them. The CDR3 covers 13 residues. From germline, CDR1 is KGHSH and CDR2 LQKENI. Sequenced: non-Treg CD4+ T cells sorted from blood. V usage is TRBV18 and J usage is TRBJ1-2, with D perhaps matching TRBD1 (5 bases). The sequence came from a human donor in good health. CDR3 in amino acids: CASSRDLGYGYTF. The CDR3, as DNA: TGTGCCAGCTCACGGGACCTCGGGTATGGCTACACCTTC.